This passage covers 5 T cell receptor beta chains from one sample sequenced in a study of T cells after yellow fever vaccination (dated by TCRdb to the late 2010s). Library preparation was by 5' RACE. The instrument given in TCRdb is Illumina NovaSeq 6000. In-frame beta chains were kept once TCRdb had trimmed the public reads at Q25 with fastp and called clones with MiXCR. Entries that share a CDR3 protein sequence are merged under the most common genes and DNA. This sample has about 320,000 distinct CDR3 sequences in its table, and approximately 4.5% of those were observed once. The top ten clonotypes cover roughly a fifth of the sample. Sample treatment or condition, as interpreted from the label and publication: live attenuated yellow fever vaccine strain. This specimen was PBMCs, taken 15 days after the yellow fever booster vaccination. All receptors derive from a man in his late teens or twenties who received the YFV17D yellow fever vaccine.

This sequence joins TRBV3-1 and TRBJ2-3; D call uncertain. The CDR3 extends over 14 amino acids. Germline CDR1 LGHDT, CDR2 YNNKEL (reference sequence). V gave up 2 bases and J gave up 3 bases, with 9 bases separating them. CDR3 sequence reads: CASSQSADTDTQYF. CDR3 nucleotide sequence: TGTGCCAGCAGCCAATCTGCGGATACAGATACGCAGTATTTT.

This chain connects TRBV15 to TRBJ2-5; tentative D call: TRBD2 (5 bases). Per germline, CDR1 LNHNV and CDR2 YYDKDF (reference sequence). The V and J ends lost 3 bases and 5 bases respectively, with 10 bases between them. The CDR3 sequence is 13 residues long. The CDR3 coding sequence is TGTGCCACCAGCAGGGACTTCGAGGAGACCCAGTACTTC. Translated, it gives CATSRDFEETQYF.

The chain is built from TRBV5-1 and TRBJ1-3; D is unclear. Trimming left V 2 bases short and J 0 bases short, with 9 bases between. The length of the CDR3 is 15 residues. CDR1 SGHRS and CDR2 YFSETQ come from the germline V gene. The DNA of the CDR3 is TGCGCCAGCAGCTTCGGTCCGAGCTCTGGAAACACCATATATTTT. It specifies CASSFGPSSGNTIYF.

This clonotype was seen repeatedly, ten times or more. This chain joins TRBV7-3 and TRBJ1-1; D uncertain. The CDR3 contains 14 residues. V lost 3 bases and J 1 base, leaving 9 bases between the germline ends. CDR1 is SGHTA and CDR2 is FQGTGA in the germline V gene. The CDR3 loop reads CASSFSAGNTEAFF. The CDR3, as DNA: TGTGCCAGCAGCTTCAGCGCAGGGAACACTGAAGCTTTCTTT.

J is TRBJ1-1 and V is TRBV5-5; D possibly corresponds to TRBD1 (6 bases). The CDR3 is 15 amino acids. The V gene lost 4 bases and the J gene lost 3 bases, with 16 bases spanning the gap. CDR1 and CDR2 (germline): SGHKS, YYEKEE (reference sequence). CDR3 sequence: CASSPPGAWDTEAFF. In DNA form, the CDR3 reads TGTGCCAGCAGCCCCCCGGGGGCGTGGGACACTGAAGCTTTCTTT.